Sequencing of this T cell receptor (beta chain) was carried out in a study of T cells in localized non-small cell lung cancer. General observations from the study: Appearance in adjacent lung was seen for a median 57 of the top 100 tumor clones.

The data were produced by immunoSEQ multiplex PCR, yet TCRdb's version contains in-frame clones alone and is incomplete. The sample has 100,000 or so clones; under 95% are singletons. The CDR3 covers 13 residues. Germline V gives CDR1 MNHEY, CDR2 SMNVEV (reference sequence). V dropped 4 bases and J dropped 8; count of bases not matched to a gene: 6. A word on this clone: Its antigen is not identified.

This receptor was taken from a woman aged 35 to 69 with stage II squamous cell lung carcinoma. V is TRBV27 and J is TRBJ2-3, with 7 bases that match TRBD2. The input for sequencing was PBMCs, taken before any cancer treatment. This CDR3 reads CASSYSSGGTQYF. The CDR3 nucleotides are TGTGCCAGCAGTTATTCTTCGGGAGGTACGCAGTATTTT.